The source of this T cell receptor beta chain is a study of siplizumab effects on memory and regulatory T cells. Study-level results: The authors did not confirm suppressive function in proliferating Tregs from siplizumab cultures.

This CDR3 comprises 9 residues. Germline V gives CDR1 SGHRS, CDR2 YFSETQ. In each sample, about 10^5 TCR templates were assayed. Measured with immunoSEQ multiplex PCR; TCRdb has only the in-frame clones, and not every one. This sample carries 50,000 to 70,000 clones, 90% to 98% of them seen once, and the ten largest clones take 0.08% to 0.1%. Comment on this clone: Its target is not known. The junction does not match germline at one end; this may be a read error.

V is TRBV5-1 and J is TRBJ1-2; no clear D gene. Sequenced material: naive CD8+ T cells sorted from blood. The clonotype comes from a human donor in good health. CDR3 nucleotide sequence: TGCGCCAGCAGCCCGCGGATTTCCTTC. Translation gives CASSPRISF.